This record concerns one T cell receptor beta chain sequence. Its antigen is undetermined. Sequenced by immunoSEQ multiplex PCR; TCRdb stores in-frame clones only, minus some. The profile shows 130,000 to 150,000 clones, 92% of them singletons. Germline values: CDR1 SGHTA, CDR2 FQGNSA. The CDR3 has 16 amino acids. J lost 8 bases, V lost 0 bases, and 8 bases had no gene match. The data derive from a study of T cell responses to AZD1222 COVID-19 vaccine. General observations from the study: Donors were chiefly white British, with a greater number of females, and clonal diversity was perhaps underestimated. Repertoires were obtained solely post-peak T cell response.

Material: peripheral blood, obtained on day 0 of AZD1222 vaccination. The chain uses TRBV7-2 and TRBJ1-4; 8 bases agree with TRBD1. The receptor comes from an adult in good health. CDR3 DNA: TGTGCCAGCAGCTTAGCTTTTTCAGGGGGCGTAGAAAAACTGTTTTTT. Amino acid sequence: CASSLAFSGGVEKLFF.